The 14 T cell receptor beta chains below were found in one sample sequenced in a study of T cell repertoires in cytomegalovirus infection. TCRdb called the reads again in MiXCR, with one record for every CDR3 protein. The sample records about 310,000 distinct CDR3 sequences, 9.6% being singletons. Input material: PBMCs. The receptors come from a human donor in good health (CMV status not recorded). Some clones in this sample may be carry-over from other donors' samples.

This clonotype was counted a few times. The chain joins TRBV28 to TRBJ2-7; maybe TRBD2 (5 bases). Germline V gene lookup returns CDR1 MDHEN and CDR2 SYDVKM. The CDR3 spans 16 residues. V lost 3 bases and J 2 bases, leaving 17 bases between the germline ends. CDR3 nucleotides: TGTGCCAGCAGTTTGGTCGCAGGAGGTTCCCCCTACGAGCAGTACGTC. Translating it yields CASSLVAGGSPYEQYV.

This clonotype occurred a few times. The rearrangement joins TRBV10-1 to TRBJ2-1; no reliable D call. The CDR3 runs to 15 residues. The ends were cut back, 3 bases at V and 0 bases at J, with 9 bases in the middle. Germline CDR1 and CDR2: WNHNN and SYGVQD (reference sequence). The CDR3 DNA sequence: TGCGCCAGCAGTGAATGGTCATCCTCCTACAATGAGCAGTTCTTC. This gives the protein CASSEWSSSYNEQFF.

The rearrangement joins TRBV20-1 to TRBJ2-1; D not certain. The CDR3 has 11 residues. Germline CDR1 and CDR2: DFQATT and SNEGSKA (reference sequence). The germline V and J ends were trimmed by 0 bases and 9 bases, with 6 bases remaining between them. CDR3 residues: CSARDGTEQFF. CDR3 DNA sequence: TGCAGTGCTAGAGATGGTACTGAGCAGTTCTTC.

V is TRBV3-1 and J is TRBJ2-1; D may match TRBD1 or TRBD2 (5 bases each). The CDR3 length is 16 residues. Germline V CDR1 and CDR2: LGHDT, YNNKEL (reference sequence). V was cut by 4 bases and J by 7 bases, with 20 bases left in between. DNA of the CDR3: TGTGCCAGCAGCCTTCGGCGAGGGGTAGAAGGGAATGAGCAGTTCTTC. This sequence encodes CASSLRRGVEGNEQFF.

The CDR3 DNA reads as TGTGCCAGTTCAATACGGACAGGGGGAGTGGAGACCCAGTACTTC. It translates to CASSIRTGGVETQYF. This chain uses TRBV19 with TRBJ2-5, with 10 bases fitting TRBD1. The CDR3 runs 15 residues. The V and J ends lost 8 bases and 5 bases, in that order; junction bases with no gene match: 11. Germline V CDR1 and CDR2: LNHDA, SQIVND (reference sequence).

This clonotype was recorded many times. The CDR3 DNA follows: TGTGCCAGCAGTCCCCCCCGGGGGGGTGTACGAGACGGGCCAGATACGCAGTATTTT. Protein: CASSPPRGGVRDGPDTQYF. The rearrangement joins TRBV6-5 to TRBJ2-3; 8 bases map to TRBD2. CDR1 and CDR2 (germline): MNHEY, SVGAGI. V gave up 5 bases and J gave up 4 bases; unmatched junction bases: 20. The CDR3 contains 19 residues.

This clonotype was seen ten or more times. This chain links TRBV11-3 with TRBJ2-2, with 7 nucleotides matching TRBD2. Germline lookup yields CDR1 SGHNT and CDR2 YENEEA. The V and J ends lost 4 bases and 9 bases, in that order; junction bases with no gene match: 8. The CDR3 has 14 amino acids. The CDR3 bases are TGTGCCAGCAGCTCCACGTCGGGGGGTCGGGAGCTGTTTTTT. Its translation: CASSSTSGGRELFF.

The genes are TRBV28 and TRBJ1-2; D call uncertain. Germline V gene data show CDR1 as MDHEN and CDR2 as SYDVKM. The CDR3 is 13 residues long. V was cut by 5 bases and J by 5 bases, with 12 bases left in between. CDR3 protein: CASSREVYYGYTF. The CDR3 DNA reads as TGTGCCAGCAGTCGGGAAGTTTATTATGGCTACACCTTC.

This clonotype appeared a few times. The V gene is TRBV5-6, the J gene TRBJ1-1, with 7 bases aligning to TRBD1. From germline, CDR1 is SGHDT and CDR2 YYEEEE. The V segment lost 1 base and the J segment 2 bases; nucleotides outside the gene matches: 5. This CDR3 spans 15 amino acids. The CDR3 protein is CASSLLDRDNTEAFF. The CDR3 DNA sequence: TGTGCCAGCAGCTTGTTAGACAGGGACAACACTGAAGCTTTCTTT.

This clonotype was recorded at least ten times. The chain is built from TRBV7-9 and TRBJ2-2; TRBD2 matches at 11 bases. The CDR3 is 16 residues long. Trimming removed 4 bases from V and 3 bases from J; junction bases left unmatched: 4. Per germline, CDR1 SEHNR and CDR2 FQNEAQ (reference sequence). The CDR3 sequence: CASSSGTSGYTGELFF. The CDR3 DNA follows: TGTGCCAGCAGCTCCGGGACTAGCGGATACACCGGGGAGCTGTTTTTT.

The chain couples TRBV20-1 to TRBJ1-4; 8 bases match TRBD1. The CDR3 sequence is 12 residues long. V shed 3 bases and J 13 bases; nucleotides not matched to a gene: 7. Germline V gene sequence: CDR1 DFQATT, CDR2 SNEGSKA (reference sequence). CDR3 protein: CSASLLDRALFF. The DNA of the CDR3 is TGCAGTGCTAGTCTCTTGGACAGGGCACTGTTTTTT.

Ten or more counts support this clonotype. The chain couples TRBV7-3 to TRBJ2-3; unclear D gene. The germline CDR1 and CDR2 sequences are SGHTA and FQGTGA. Trimming stripped 3 bases from V and 0 bases from J, with 4 bases between. This CDR3 is 13 amino acids long. Here the CDR3 DNA reads TGTGCCAGCAGCTTTCTAAGCACAGATACGCAGTATTTT. Its protein is CASSFLSTDTQYF.

In its sample, this clonotype was seen many times. The rearrangement links TRBV7-6 to TRBJ2-7; D perhaps matches TRBD2 (5 bases). The germline CDR1 and CDR2 sequences are SGHVS and FNYEAQ. V dropped 5 bases and J dropped 4 bases, with 18 bases sitting between them. The CDR3 is 15 residues long. The DNA of the CDR3 is TGTGCCAGCAGCCTACGGGCCGGAGGAACTTACGAGCAGTACTTC. It yields the protein CASSLRAGGTYEQYF.

This clonotype was counted many times. The V and J genes are TRBV18 and TRBJ2-2, with D possibly being TRBD1 (5 bases). Germline assignment: CDR1 KGHSH and CDR2 LQKENI. V was pared by 3 bases and J by 7 bases, with 15 bases between. The CDR3 spans 15 residues. In nucleotides, the CDR3 is TGTGCCAGCTCACCTGGACAAACCGGTGGCGGGGAGCTGTTTTTT. This translates into CASSPGQTGGGELFF.